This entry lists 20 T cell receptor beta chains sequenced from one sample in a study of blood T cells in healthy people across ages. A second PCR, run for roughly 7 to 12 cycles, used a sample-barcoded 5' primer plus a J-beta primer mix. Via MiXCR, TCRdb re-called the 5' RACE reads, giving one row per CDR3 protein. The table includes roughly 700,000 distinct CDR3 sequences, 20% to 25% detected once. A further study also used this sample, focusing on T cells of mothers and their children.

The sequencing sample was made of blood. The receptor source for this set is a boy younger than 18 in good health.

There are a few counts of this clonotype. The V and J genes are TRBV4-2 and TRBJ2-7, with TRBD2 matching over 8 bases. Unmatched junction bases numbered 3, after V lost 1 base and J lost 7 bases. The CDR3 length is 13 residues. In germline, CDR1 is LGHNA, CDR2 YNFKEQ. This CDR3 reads CASSQGLALEQYF. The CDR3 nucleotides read TGTGCCAGCAGCCAAGGACTAGCGTTGGAGCAGTACTTC.

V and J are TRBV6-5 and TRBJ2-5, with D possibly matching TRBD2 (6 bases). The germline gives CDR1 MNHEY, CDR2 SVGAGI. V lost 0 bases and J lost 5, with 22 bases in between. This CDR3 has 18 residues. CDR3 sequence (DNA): TGTGCCAGCAGTTACTCGAGGTTGGGGCCTAGCGCATCGGAGACCCAGTACTTC. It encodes CASSYSRLGPSASETQYF.

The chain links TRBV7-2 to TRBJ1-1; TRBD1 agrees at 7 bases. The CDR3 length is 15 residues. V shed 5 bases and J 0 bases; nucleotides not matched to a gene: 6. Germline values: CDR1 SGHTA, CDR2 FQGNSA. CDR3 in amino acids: CASSRGTALNTEAFF. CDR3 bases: TGTGCCAGCAGCAGAGGGACAGCGCTGAACACTGAAGCTTTCTTT.

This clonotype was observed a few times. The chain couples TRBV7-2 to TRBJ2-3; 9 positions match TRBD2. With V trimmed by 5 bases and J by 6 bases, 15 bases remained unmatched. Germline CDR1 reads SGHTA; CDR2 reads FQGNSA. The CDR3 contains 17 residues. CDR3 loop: CASSLGLGGGARDTQYF. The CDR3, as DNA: TGTGCCAGCAGCCTAGGCCTCGGCGGGGGGGCGAGGGATACGCAGTATTTT.

The CDR3 DNA follows: TGTGCCAGCAGCTTATTGGGTGGCAAAGAGCATACGCAGTATTTT. Amino acid sequence: CASSLLGGKEHTQYF. This chain uses TRBV7-9 with TRBJ2-3; D unclear. The CDR3 spans 15 residues. Between the trimmed V and J ends, which lost 2 bases and 7 bases, there was a span of 16 bases. CDR1 is SEHNR and CDR2 is FQNEAQ in the germline V gene (reference sequence). Based on the CDR3 plus reference TRBV7-9 and TRBJ2-3, the full variable domain is DTGVSQNPRHKITKRGQNVTFRCDPISEHNRLYWYRQTLGQGPEFLTYFQNEAQLEKSRLLSDRFSAERPKGSFSTLEIQRTEQGDSAMYLCASSLLGGKEHTQYFGPGTRLTVL.

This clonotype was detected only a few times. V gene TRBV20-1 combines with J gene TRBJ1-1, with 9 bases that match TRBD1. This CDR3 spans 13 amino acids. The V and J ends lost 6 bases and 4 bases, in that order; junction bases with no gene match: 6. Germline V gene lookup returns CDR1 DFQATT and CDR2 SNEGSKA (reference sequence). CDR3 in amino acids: CSAYSTGGTEAFF. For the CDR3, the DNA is TGCAGTGCCTATTCGACAGGGGGCACTGAAGCTTTCTTT.

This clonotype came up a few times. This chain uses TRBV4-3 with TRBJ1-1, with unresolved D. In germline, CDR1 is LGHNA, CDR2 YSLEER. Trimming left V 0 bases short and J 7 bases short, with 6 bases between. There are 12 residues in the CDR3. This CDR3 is CASSQDHREAFF. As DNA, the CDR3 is TGCGCCAGCAGCCAAGATCACCGTGAAGCTTTCTTT.

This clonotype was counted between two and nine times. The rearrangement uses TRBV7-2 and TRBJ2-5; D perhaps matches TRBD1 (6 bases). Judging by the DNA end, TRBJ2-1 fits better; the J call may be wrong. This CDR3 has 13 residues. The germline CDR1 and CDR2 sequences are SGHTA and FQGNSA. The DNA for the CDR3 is TGTGCCAGCAGCTCCGAACAGGGCAATGAGCAGTTCTTC. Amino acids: CASSSEQGNEQFF.

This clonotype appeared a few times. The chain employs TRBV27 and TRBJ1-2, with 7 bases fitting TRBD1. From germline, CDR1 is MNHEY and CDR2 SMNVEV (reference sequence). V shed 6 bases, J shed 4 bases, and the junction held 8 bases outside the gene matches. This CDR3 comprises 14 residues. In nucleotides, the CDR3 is TGTGCCAGCAGACAAGACAGGGCTACCTATGGCTACACCTTC. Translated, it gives CASRQDRATYGYTF.

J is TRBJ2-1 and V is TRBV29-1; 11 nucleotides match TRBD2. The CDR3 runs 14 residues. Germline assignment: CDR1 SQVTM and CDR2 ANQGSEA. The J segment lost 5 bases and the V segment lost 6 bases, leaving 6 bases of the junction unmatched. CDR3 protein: CSVLSGRGDNEQFF. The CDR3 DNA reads TGCAGCGTACTTAGCGGGAGGGGAGACAATGAGCAGTTCTTC.

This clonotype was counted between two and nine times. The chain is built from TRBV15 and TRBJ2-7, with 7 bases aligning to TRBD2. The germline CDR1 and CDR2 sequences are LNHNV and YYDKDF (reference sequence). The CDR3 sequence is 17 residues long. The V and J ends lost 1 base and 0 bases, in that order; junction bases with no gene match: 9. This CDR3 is CATSRVGLAAGSYEQYF. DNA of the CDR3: TGTGCCACCAGCAGAGTAGGGCTAGCGGCCGGCTCCTACGAGCAGTACTTC.

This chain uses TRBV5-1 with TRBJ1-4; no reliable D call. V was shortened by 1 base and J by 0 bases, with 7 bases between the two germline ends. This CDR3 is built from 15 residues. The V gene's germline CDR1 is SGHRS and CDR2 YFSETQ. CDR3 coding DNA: TGCGCCAGCAGCTTGAGAGAAGCAACTAATGAAAAACTGTTTTTT. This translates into CASSLREATNEKLFF.

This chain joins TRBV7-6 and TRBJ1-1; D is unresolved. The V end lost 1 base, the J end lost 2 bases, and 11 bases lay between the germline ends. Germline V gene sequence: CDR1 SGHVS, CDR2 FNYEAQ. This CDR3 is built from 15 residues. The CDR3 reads CASSLGRPPNTEAFF. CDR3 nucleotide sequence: TGTGCCAGCAGCTTAGGGCGTCCACCCAACACTGAAGCTTTCTTT. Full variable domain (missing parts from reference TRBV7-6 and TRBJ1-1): GAGVSQSPRYKVTKRGQDVALRCDPISGHVSLYWYRQALGQGPEFLTYFNYEAQQDKSGLPNDRFSAERPEGSISTLTIQRTEQRDSAMYRCASSLGRPPNTEAFFGQGTRLTVV.

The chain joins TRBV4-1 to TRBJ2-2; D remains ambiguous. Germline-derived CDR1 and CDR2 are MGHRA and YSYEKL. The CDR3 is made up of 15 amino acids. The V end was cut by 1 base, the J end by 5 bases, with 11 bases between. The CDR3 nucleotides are TGCGCCAGCAGCCAAGTCGGGTTGACTACCGGGGAGCTGTTTTTT. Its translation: CASSQVGLTTGELFF.

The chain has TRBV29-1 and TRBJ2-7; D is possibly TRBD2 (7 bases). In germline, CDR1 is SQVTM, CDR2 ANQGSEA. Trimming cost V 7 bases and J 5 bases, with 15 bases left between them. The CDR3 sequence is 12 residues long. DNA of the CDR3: TGCAGCGCGGGCGGGGGCCCGGACGAGCAGTACTTC. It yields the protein CSAGGGPDEQYF.

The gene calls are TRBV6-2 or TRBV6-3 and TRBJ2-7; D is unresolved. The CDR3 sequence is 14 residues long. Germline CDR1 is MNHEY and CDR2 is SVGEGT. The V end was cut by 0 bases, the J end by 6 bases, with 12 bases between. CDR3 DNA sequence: TGTGCCAGCAGTTACTCAGGCCTCCTGGGCGAGCAGTACTTC. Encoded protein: CASSYSGLLGEQYF.

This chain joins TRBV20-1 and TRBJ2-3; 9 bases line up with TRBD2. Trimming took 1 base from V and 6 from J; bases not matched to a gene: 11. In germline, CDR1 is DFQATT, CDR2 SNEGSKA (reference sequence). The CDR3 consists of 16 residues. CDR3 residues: CSARGGAGGKTDTQYF. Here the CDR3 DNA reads TGCAGTGCTAGAGGAGGAGCGGGGGGCAAAACGGATACGCAGTATTTT.

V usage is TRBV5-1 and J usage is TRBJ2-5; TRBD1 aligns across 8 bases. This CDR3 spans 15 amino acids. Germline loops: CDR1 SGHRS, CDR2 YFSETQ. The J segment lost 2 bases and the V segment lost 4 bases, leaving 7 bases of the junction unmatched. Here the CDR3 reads CASSIGQGGQETQYF. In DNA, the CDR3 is TGCGCCAGCAGCATAGGACAGGGCGGGCAAGAGACCCAGTACTTC.

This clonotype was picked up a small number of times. The CDR3 DNA reads as TGTGCCAGCAGCTCGATGCGGGCTAGCGGGAGTTTCGACGAGCAGTACTTC. This codes for CASSSMRASGSFDEQYF. The chain couples TRBV11-2 to TRBJ2-7; 10 bases agree with TRBD2. The CDR3 runs to 17 residues. Trimming took 4 bases from V and 5 from J; bases not matched to a gene: 14. Germline CDR1 and CDR2: SGHAT and FQNNGV.

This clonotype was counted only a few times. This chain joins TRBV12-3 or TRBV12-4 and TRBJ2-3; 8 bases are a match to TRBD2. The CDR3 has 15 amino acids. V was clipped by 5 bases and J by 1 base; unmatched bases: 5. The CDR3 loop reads CASSLTTSGTDTQYF. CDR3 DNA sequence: TGTGCCAGCAGTCTTACGACTAGCGGCACAGATACGCAGTATTTT.